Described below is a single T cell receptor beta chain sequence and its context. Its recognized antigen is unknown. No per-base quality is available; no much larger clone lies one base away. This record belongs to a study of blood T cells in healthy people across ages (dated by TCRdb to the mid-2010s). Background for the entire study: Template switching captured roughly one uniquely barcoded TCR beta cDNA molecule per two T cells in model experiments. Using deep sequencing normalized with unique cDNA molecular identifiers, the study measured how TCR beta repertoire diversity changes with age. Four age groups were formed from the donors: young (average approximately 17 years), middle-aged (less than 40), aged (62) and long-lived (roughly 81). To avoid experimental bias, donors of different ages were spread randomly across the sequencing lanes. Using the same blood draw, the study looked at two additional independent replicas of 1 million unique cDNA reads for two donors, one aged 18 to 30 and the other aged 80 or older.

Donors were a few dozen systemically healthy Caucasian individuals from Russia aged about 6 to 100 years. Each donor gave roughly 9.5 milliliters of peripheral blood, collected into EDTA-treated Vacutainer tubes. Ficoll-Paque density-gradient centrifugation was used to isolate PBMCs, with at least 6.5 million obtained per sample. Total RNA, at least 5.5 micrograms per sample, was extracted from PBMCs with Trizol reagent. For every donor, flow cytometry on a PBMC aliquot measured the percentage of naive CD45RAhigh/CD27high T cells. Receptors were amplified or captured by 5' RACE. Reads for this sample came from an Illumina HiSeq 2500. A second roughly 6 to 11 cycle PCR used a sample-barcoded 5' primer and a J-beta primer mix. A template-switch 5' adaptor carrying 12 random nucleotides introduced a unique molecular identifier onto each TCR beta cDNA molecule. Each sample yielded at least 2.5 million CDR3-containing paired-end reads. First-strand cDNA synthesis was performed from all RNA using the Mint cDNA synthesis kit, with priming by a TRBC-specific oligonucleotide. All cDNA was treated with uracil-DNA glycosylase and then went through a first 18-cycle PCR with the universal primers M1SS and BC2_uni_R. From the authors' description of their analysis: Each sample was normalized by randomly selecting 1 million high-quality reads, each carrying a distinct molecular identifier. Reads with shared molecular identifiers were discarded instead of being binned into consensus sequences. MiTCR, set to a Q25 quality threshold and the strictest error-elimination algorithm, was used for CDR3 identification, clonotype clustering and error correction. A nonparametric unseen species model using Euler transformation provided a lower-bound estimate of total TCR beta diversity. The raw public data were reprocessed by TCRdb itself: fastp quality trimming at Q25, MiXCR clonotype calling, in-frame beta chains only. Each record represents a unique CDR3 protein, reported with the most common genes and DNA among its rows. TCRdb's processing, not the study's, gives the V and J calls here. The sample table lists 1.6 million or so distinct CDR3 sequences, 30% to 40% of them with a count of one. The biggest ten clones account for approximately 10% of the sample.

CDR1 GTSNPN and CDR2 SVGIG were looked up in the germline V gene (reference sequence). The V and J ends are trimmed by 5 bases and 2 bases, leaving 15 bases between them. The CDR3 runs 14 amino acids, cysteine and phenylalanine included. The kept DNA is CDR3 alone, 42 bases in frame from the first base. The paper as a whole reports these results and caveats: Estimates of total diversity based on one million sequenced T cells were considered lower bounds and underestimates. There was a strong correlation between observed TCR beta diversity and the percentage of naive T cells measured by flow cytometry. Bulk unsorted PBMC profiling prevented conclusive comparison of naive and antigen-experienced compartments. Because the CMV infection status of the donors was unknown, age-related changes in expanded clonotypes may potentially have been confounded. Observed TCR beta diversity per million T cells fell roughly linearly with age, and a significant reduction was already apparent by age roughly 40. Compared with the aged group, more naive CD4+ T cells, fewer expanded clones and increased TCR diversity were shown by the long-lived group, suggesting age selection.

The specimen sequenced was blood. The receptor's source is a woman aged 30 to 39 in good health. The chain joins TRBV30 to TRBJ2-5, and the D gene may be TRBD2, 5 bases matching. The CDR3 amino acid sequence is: CAWGQGSLQETQYF. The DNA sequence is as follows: TGTGCCTGGGGCCAAGGGAGCTTGCAAGAGACCCAGTACTTC.